This T cell receptor (beta chain) was identified during a study of CD8 T cells in ankylosing spondylitis. Molecular-barcoded quantitative 5'-RACE produced these TCR beta libraries. TCRdb independently ran MiXCR on the 5' RACE reads; one entry per CDR3 protein. The table has 120,000 to 150,000 distinct CDR3 sequences, 7% to 10% seen once. There are many counts of this clonotype. Its antigen remains unidentified. The CDR3 is made up of 16 amino acids. Per the germline V gene, CDR1 is DFQATT and CDR2 is SNEGSKA (reference sequence). V shed 6 bases and J shed 0 bases, with 20 bases lying between them. Study conclusions and caveats: Previously reported in reactive arthritis synovial fluid and blood were some of the motif variants. A motif of eight or nine highly homologous TCR beta variants was seen as apparently characteristic of ankylosing spondylitis blood. Enrichment of disease-linked clones was reportedly significant in matched ankylosing spondylitis synovial fluid.

The rearrangement links TRBV20-1 to TRBJ1-2; D might be TRBD1 (5 bases). The specimen sequenced was synovial fluid, either unsorted or a sorted T cell fraction (not recorded which). This receptor was identified in a male donor with ankylosing spondylitis. The CDR3: CSAPLAGTLTNYGYTF. The CDR3 bases are TGCAGTGCCCCTCTGGCCGGGACCCTCACTAACTATGGCTACACCTTC.